This entry lists 18 T cell receptor beta chains sequenced from one sample in a study of blood T cell repertoires in COVID-19. The repertoire was sequenced with immunoSEQ multiplex PCR; TCRdb's copy has only in-frame clones and lacks some. Of 250,000 to 300,000 clones listed, roughly 89% are singletons. Material for sequencing was PBMCs or T cells enriched from blood (not recorded which). The receptors shown here come from a man aged 40-55 years who had recovered from COVID-19.

V and J are TRBV10-3 and TRBJ1-5; 11 positions agree with TRBD1. CDR3 size: 16 residues. Trimming cost V 5 bases and J 3 bases; bases outside gene matches: 6. The germline V gene has CDR1 ENHRY and CDR2 SYGVKD. DNA of the CDR3: TGTGCCATCAGTTCCGGGACAGGGGGGGACAATCAGCCCCAGCATTTT. Protein sequence: CAISSGTGGDNQPQHF.

This clone has just one count. V gene TRBV5-4 combines with J gene TRBJ2-7; D possibly corresponds to TRBD1 (6 bases). Trimming stripped 1 base from V and 3 bases from J, with 11 bases between. The CDR3 extends over 14 amino acids. Germline-derived CDR1 and CDR2 are SGHNT and YYREEE (reference sequence). The CDR3 DNA reads as TGTGCCAGCAGCTTGTGGGACAAATACTACGAGCAGTACTTC. Translation: CASSLWDKYYEQYF.

This rearrangement joins TRBV5-1 to TRBJ1-5, with a weak D call TRBD1 (6 bases). CDR1 and CDR2 (germline): SGHRS, YFSETQ. V was pared by 0 bases and J by 6 bases, with 13 bases between. There are 15 residues in the CDR3. The CDR3 DNA reads as TGCGCCAGCAGCTTGGATTCAGGGGTCGGTCAGCCCCAGCATTTT. As protein: CASSLDSGVGQPQHF.

The chain carries TRBV4-1 and TRBJ2-3; D may be TRBD1 (6 bases). V lost 0 bases and J lost 0, with 16 bases in between. The CDR3 runs 18 residues. CDR1 and CDR2 from the germline V gene are MGHRA and YSYEKL. The DNA for the CDR3 is TGCGCCAGCAGCCAAGAGGGGAGCGGTAGGGGGAGCACAGATACGCAGTATTTT. Its translation: CASSQEGSGRGSTDTQYF.

The genes are TRBV13 and TRBJ2-3; TRBD2 agrees at 11 bases. Germline CDR1 is PRHDT and CDR2 is FYEKMQ (reference sequence). Losses at the gene ends were 7 bases for V and 6 bases for J; bases not matched to a gene: 6. This CDR3 region has 14 residues. As DNA, the CDR3 is TGTGCCAGCAAACTAGCGGGAGTGCAGGATACGCAGTATTTT. This encodes CASKLAGVQDTQYF.

This chain links TRBV10-3 with TRBJ1-3; D remains ambiguous. This CDR3 comprises 16 residues. Trimming removed 4 bases at V and 2 bases at J, with 15 bases between. Germline-derived CDR1 and CDR2 are ENHRY and SYGVKD. As DNA, the CDR3 is TGTGCCATCAGTGGTTGGCAGGCAGAAACTGGAAACACCATATATTTT. This gives the protein CAISGWQAETGNTIYF.

The chain couples TRBV5-4 to TRBJ1-4; D might be TRBD1 (5 bases). Germline V lookup: CDR1 SGHNT, CDR2 YYREEE (reference sequence). Trimming removed 4 bases from V and 7 bases from J, with 14 bases in between. CDR3 length equals 14 residues. The CDR3 sequence: CASSAQVTGEKLFF. The DNA for the CDR3 is TGTGCCAGCAGCGCACAGGTTACAGGTGAAAAACTGTTTTTT.

The chain couples TRBV2 to TRBJ2-7, with D perhaps matching TRBD1 (5 bases). Germline V gene lookup returns CDR1 SNHLY and CDR2 FYNNEI. This CDR3 contains 12 residues. CDR3 DNA: TGTGCGGCGAATAGGGGTCTCTACGAGCAGTACTTC. Protein: CAANRGLYEQYF.

This chain uses TRBV28 with TRBJ2-7; D gene ambiguous. V was clipped by 8 bases and J by 2 bases, with 19 bases between them. Germline values: CDR1 MDHEN, CDR2 SYDVKM. The CDR3 is 15 amino acids. CDR3 sequence: CASGEHDSPPYEQYF. In DNA form, the CDR3 reads TGTGCCAGCGGAGAACATGACTCTCCGCCCTACGAGCAGTACTTC.

The chain employs TRBV11-3 and TRBJ2-5; D unclear. Germline loops: CDR1 SGHNT, CDR2 YENEEA. This CDR3 region has 14 residues. V gave up 2 bases and J gave up 2 bases, with 9 bases separating them. CDR3 amino acids: CASSLRSQQETQYF. In DNA form, the CDR3 reads TGTGCCAGCAGCTTAAGGAGCCAGCAAGAGACCCAGTACTTC.

The genes are TRBV7-8 and TRBJ2-1; 8 bases match TRBD2. The germline V gene encodes CDR1 SGHVS and CDR2 FQNEAQ. CDR3 length: 13 amino acids. Trimming removed 1 base from V and 9 bases from J; junction bases left unmatched: 2. In DNA form, the CDR3 reads TGTGCCAGCAGCTTAGGACTAGCGTTTGAGCAGTTCTTC. Its protein is CASSLGLAFEQFF.

This chain uses TRBV7-8 with TRBJ1-5; 8 nucleotides align to TRBD1. The V segment lost 5 bases and the J segment 10 bases; nucleotides outside the gene matches: 13. This CDR3 is built from 15 residues. Germline lookup yields CDR1 SGHVS and CDR2 FQNEAQ. The CDR3 DNA is TGTGCCAGCAGCCTAGGGACAGGAACTCTAATCCCCCAGCATTTT. This gives the protein CASSLGTGTLIPQHF.

V and J are TRBV27 and TRBJ1-4; possible D gene TRBD1, 6 bases. Germline V gene data show CDR1 as MNHEY and CDR2 as SMNVEV (reference sequence). Trimming shortened V by 5 bases and J by 3 bases, and 13 bases separated the two germline ends. The CDR3 consists of 15 residues. CDR3 amino acids: CASSLQGFPNEKLFF. The CDR3, as DNA: TGTGCCAGCAGTCTGCAGGGGTTCCCTAATGAAAAACTGTTTTTT.

The chain links TRBV11-1 to TRBJ1-1, with 7 bases that match TRBD1. The germline CDR1 and CDR2 sequences are SGHAT and FQDESV (reference sequence). V trimming: 4 bases; J trimming: 7 bases; junction bases outside the gene matches: 6. This CDR3 is 13 amino acids long. The CDR3 here is CASSWDSPNEAFF. The CDR3 DNA follows: TGTGCCAGCAGCTGGGACAGCCCGAATGAAGCTTTCTTT.

This chain uses TRBV2 with TRBJ1-4; 8 bases line up with TRBD1. There are 18 residues in the CDR3. Trimming cost V 6 bases and J 7 bases; bases outside gene matches: 19. Germline V gene lookup returns CDR1 SNHLY and CDR2 FYNNEI. The CDR3 DNA sequence: TGTGCCAGCAGCCCGGGGGAGGGCAGGGGGCGCGGTTCTGAAAAACTGTTTTTT. Translating gives CASSPGEGRGRGSEKLFF.

The genes are TRBV13 and TRBJ1-5; TRBD1 agrees at 8 bases. Unmatched junction bases numbered 6, after V lost 5 bases and J lost 3 bases. The CDR3 length is 15 residues. The germline V gene has CDR1 PRHDT and CDR2 FYEKMQ (reference sequence). The DNA for the CDR3 is TGTGCCAGCAGCCGCGGACAGGGAATCAATCAGCCCCAGCATTTT. Protein product: CASSRGQGINQPQHF. The full variable domain, with the rest looked up from reference TRBV13 and TRBJ1-5, is AAGVIQSPRHLIKEKRETATLKCYPIPRHDTVYWYQQGPGQDPQFLISFYEKMQSDKGSIPDRFSAQQFSDYHSELNMSSLELGDSALYFCASSRGQGINQPQHFGDGTRLSIL.

This chain links TRBV19 with TRBJ2-2, with 8 bases aligning to TRBD2. The V gene's germline CDR1 is LNHDA and CDR2 SQIVND (reference sequence). The junction had 6 bases not matched to a gene; V was cut back by 5 bases and J by 1 base. CDR3 length equals 16 residues. This chain's CDR3 is CASSSLAGLNTGELFF. CDR3 DNA: TGTGCCAGTAGTTCATTAGCGGGACTGAACACCGGGGAGCTGTTTTTT.

The rearrangement uses TRBV7-2 and TRBJ2-1; maybe TRBD2 (5 bases). V lost 3 bases to trimming and J lost 6 bases, with 9 bases between them. Germline V gene sequence: CDR1 SGHTA, CDR2 FQGNSA. This CDR3 contains 13 residues. The CDR3 loop is CASSFRRGNEQFF. DNA of the CDR3: TGTGCCAGCAGCTTCCGACGGGGCAATGAGCAGTTCTTC.